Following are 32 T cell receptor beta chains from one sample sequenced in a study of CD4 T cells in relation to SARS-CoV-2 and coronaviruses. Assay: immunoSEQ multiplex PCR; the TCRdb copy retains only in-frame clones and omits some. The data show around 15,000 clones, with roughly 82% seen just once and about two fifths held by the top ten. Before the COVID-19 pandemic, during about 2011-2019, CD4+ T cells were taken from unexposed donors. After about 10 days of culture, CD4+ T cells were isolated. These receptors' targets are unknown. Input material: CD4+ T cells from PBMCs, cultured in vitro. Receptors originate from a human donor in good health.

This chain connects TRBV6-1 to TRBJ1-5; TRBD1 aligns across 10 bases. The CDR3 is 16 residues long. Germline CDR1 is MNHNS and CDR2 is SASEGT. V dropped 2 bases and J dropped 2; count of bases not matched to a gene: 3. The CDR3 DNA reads TGTGCCAGCAGTGAAAGGGGACAGGGGCGCAATCAGCCCCAGCATTTT. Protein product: CASSERGQGRNQPQHF.

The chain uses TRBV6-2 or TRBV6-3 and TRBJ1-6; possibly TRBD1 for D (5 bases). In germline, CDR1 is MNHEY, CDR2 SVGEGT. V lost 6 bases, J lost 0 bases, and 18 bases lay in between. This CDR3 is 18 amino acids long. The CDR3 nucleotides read TGTGCCAGCAGCCCTTGGGGGTCGGGGAGCTCCTATAATTCACCCCTCCACTTT. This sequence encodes CASSPWGSGSSYNSPLHF.

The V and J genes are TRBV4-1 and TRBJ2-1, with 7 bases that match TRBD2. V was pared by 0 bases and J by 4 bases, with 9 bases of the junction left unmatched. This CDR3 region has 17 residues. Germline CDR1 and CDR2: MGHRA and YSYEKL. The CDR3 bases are TGCGCCAGCAGCCAAGATGGGGGGGGGTACCCTTACAATGAGCAGTTCTTC. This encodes CASSQDGGGYPYNEQFF.

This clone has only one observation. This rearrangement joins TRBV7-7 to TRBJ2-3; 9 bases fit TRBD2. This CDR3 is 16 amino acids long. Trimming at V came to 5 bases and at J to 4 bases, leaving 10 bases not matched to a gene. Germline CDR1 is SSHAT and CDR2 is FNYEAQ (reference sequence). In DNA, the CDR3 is TGTGCCAGCAGCCCCCTGAGTAGCGGGAGCTCAGATACGCAGTATTTT. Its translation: CASSPLSSGSSDTQYF.

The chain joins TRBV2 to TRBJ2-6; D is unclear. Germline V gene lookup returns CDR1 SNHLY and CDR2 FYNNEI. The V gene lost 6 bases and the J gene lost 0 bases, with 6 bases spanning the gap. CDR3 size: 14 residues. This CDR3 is CASSQASGANVLTF. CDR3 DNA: TGTGCCAGCAGCCAAGCCTCTGGGGCCAACGTCCTGACTTTC.

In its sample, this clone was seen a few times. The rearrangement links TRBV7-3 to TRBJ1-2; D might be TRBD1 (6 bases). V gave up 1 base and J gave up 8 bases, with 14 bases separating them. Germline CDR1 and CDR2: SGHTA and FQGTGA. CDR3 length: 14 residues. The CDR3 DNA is TGTGCCAGCAGCTTAAACGCAGGGGCAGGAGGCTACACCTTC. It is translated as CASSLNAGAGGYTF.

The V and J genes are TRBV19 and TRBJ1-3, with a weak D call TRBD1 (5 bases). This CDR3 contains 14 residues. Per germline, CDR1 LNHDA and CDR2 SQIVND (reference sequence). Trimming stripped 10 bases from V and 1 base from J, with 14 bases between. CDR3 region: CATRVGVSGNTIYF. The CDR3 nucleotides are TGTGCCACCCGCGTGGGGGTTTCTGGAAACACCATATATTTT.

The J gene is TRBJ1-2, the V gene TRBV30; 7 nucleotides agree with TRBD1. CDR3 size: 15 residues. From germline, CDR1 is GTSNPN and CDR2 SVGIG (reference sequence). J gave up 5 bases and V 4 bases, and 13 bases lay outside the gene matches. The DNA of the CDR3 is TGTGCCTGGACCAGGCCCGGGACAGAGAGATATGGCTACACCTTC. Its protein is CAWTRPGTERYGYTF.

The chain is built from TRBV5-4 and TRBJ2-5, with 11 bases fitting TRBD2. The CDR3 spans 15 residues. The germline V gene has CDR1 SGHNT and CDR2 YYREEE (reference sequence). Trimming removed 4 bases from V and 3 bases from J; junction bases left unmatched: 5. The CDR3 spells CASSRGLAGEETQYF. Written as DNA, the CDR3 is TGTGCCAGCAGCAGAGGACTAGCGGGTGAAGAGACCCAGTACTTC.

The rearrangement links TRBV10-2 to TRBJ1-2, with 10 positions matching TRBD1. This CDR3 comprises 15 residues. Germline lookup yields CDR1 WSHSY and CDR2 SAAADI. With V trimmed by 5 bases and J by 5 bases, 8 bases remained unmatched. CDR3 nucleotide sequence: TGCGCCAGCAGTCACGGACAGGGGGACGAGTATGGCTACACCTTC. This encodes CASSHGQGDEYGYTF.

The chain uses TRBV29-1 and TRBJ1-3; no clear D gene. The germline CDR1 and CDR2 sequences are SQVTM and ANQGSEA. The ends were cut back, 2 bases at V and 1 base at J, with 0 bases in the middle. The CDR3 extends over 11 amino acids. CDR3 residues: CSVESGNTIYF. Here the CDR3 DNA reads TGCAGCGTTGAATCTGGAAACACCATATATTTT. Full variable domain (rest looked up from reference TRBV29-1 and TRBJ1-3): SAVISQKPSRDICQRGTSLTIQCQVDSQVTMMFWYRQQPGQSLTLIATANQGSEATYESGFVIDKFPISRPNLTFSTLTVSNMSPEDSSIYLCSVESGNTIYFGEGSWLTVV.

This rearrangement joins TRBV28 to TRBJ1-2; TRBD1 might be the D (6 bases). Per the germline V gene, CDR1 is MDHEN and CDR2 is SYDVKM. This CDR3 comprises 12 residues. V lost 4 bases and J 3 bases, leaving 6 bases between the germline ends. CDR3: CASSSGDYGYTF. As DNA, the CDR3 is TGTGCCAGCAGTTCAGGGGACTATGGCTACACCTTC.

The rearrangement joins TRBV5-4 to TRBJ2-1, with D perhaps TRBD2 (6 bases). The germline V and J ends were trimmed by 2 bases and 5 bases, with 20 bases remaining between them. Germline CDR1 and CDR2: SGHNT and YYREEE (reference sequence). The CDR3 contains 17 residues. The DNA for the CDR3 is TGTGCCAGCAGCTTTGGCGGGATGAGTCTCGGAAACAATGAGCAGTTCTTC. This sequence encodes CASSFGGMSLGNNEQFF.

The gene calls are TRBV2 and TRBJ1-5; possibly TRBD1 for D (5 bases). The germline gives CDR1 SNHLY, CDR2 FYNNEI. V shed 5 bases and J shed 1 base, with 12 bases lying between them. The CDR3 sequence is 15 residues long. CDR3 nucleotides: TGTGCCAGCAGTTCCGGGACCCTGAGCAATCAGCCCCAGCATTTT. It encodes CASSSGTLSNQPQHF.

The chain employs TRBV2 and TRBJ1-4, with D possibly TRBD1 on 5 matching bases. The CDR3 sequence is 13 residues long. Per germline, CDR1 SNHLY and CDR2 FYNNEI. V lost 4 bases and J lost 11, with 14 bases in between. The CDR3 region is CASSGGPLAKLFF. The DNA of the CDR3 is TGTGCCAGCAGTGGGGGCCCTTTGGCCAAACTGTTTTTT.

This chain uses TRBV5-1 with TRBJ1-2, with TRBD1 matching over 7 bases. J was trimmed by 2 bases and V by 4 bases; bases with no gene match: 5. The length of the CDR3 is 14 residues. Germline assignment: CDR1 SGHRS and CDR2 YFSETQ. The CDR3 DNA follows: TGCGCCAGCAGCACGGGACAGCCCAACTATGGCTACACCTTC. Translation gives CASSTGQPNYGYTF.

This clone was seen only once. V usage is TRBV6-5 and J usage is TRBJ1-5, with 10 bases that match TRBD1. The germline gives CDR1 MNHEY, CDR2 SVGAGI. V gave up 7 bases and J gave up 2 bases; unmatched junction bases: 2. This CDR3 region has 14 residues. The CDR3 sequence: CASTGTGGNQPQHF. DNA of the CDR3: TGTGCCAGCACGGGGACAGGGGGCAATCAGCCCCAGCATTTT.

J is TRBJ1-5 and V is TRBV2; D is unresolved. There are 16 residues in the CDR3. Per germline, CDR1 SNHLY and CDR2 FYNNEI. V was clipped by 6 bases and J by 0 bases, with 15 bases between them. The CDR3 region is CASRNDLVLSNQPQHF. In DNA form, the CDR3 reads TGTGCCAGCAGAAATGACCTGGTCCTTAGCAATCAGCCCCAGCATTTT.

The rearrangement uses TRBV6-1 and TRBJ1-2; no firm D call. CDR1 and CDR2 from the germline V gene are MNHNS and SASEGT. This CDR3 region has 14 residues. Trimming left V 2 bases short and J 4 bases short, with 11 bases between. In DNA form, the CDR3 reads TGTGCCAGCAGTGAAAATGGGGAGATCTATGGCTACACCTTC. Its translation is CASSENGEIYGYTF.

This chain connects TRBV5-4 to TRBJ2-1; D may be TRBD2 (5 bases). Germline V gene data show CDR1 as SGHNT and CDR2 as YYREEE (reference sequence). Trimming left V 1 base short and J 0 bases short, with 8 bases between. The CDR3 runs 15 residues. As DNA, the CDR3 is TGTGCCAGCAGCTTGAACGGGAACTCCTACAATGAGCAGTTCTTC. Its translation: CASSLNGNSYNEQFF. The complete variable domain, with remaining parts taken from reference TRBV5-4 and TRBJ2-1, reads ETGVTQSPTHLIKTRGQQVTLRCSSQSGHNTVSWYQQALGQGPQFIFQYYREEENGRGNFPPRFSGLQFPNYSSELNVNALELDDSALYLCASSLNGNSYNEQFFGPGTRLTVL.

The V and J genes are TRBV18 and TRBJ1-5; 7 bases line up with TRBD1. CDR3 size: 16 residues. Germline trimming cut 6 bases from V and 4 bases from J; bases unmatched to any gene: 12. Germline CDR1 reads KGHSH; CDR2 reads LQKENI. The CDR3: CASSSFEGAANQPQHF. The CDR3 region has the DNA TGTGCCAGCTCGTCCTTCGAGGGGGCTGCAAATCAGCCCCAGCATTTT.

CDR3 DNA: TGTGCCAGCAGCCACGAGGGACTAGCGGCCACAGATACGCAGTATTTT. Its protein product is CASSHEGLAATDTQYF. This chain connects TRBV7-3 to TRBJ2-3, with 11 bases matching TRBD2. Per germline, CDR1 SGHTA and CDR2 FQGTGA. CDR3 length: 16 amino acids. Trimming removed 5 bases from V and 2 bases from J; junction bases left unmatched: 6. Filled out from reference TRBV7-3 and TRBJ2-3, the complete variable domain reads GAGVSQTPSNKVTEKGKYVELRCDPISGHTALYWYRQSLGQGPEFLIYFQGTGAADDSGLPNDRFFAVRPEGSVSTLKIQRTERGDSAVYLCASSHEGLAATDTQYFGPGTRLTVL.

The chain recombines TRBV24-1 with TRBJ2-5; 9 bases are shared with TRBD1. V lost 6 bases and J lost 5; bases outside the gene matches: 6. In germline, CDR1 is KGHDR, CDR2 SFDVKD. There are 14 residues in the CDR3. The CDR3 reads CATSLGQGLETQYF. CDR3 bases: TGTGCCACCAGTCTGGGACAGGGCTTGGAGACCCAGTACTTC.

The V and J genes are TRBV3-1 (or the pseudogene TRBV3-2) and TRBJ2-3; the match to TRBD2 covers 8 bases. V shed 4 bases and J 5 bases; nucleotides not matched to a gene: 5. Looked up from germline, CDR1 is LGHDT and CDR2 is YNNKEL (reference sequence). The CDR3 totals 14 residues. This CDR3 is CASSLGLAVDTQYF. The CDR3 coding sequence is TGTGCCAGCAGCCTCGGACTAGCCGTAGATACGCAGTATTTT.

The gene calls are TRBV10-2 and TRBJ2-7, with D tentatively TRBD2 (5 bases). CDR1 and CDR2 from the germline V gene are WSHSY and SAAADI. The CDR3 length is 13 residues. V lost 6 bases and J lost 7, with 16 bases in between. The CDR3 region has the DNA TGCGCCAGCAGGATAGCGACCGAAGTAGAGCAGTACTTC. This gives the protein CASRIATEVEQYF.

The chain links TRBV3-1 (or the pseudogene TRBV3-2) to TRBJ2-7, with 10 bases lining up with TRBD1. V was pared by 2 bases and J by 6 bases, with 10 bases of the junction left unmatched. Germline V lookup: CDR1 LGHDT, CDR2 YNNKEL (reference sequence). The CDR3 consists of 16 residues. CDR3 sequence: CASSQPGTGATGEQYF. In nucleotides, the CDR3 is TGTGCCAGCAGCCAACCCGGGACAGGGGCTACCGGCGAGCAGTACTTC.

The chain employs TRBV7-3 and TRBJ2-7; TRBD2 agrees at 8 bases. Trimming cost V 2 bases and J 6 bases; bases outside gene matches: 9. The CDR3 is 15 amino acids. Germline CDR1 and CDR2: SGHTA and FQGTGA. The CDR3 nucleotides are TGTGCCAGCAGCTTAGGGGGGACTAGGATGGGCGAGCAGTACTTC. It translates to CASSLGGTRMGEQYF.

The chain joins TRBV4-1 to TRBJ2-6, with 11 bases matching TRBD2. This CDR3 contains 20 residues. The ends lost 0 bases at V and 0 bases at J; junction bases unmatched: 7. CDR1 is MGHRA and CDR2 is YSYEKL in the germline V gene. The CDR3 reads CASSQEGTSGINSGANVLTF. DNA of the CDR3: TGCGCCAGCAGCCAAGAGGGGACTAGCGGAATTAACTCTGGGGCCAACGTCCTGACTTTC.

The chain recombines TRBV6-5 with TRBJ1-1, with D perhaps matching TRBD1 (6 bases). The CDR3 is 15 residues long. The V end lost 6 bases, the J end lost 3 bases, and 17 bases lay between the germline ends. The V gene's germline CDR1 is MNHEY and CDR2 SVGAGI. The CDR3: CASSFGGLTYTEAFF. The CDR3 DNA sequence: TGTGCCAGCAGCTTCGGGGGGCTGACATACACTGAAGCTTTCTTT.

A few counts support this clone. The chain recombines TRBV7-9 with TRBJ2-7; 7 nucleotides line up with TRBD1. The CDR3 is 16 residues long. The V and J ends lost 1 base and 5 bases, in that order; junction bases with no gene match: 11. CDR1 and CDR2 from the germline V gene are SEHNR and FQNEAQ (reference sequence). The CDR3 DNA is TGTGCCAGCAGCTTAGGGTCCGGGACAGACGATGACGAGCAGTACTTC. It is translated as CASSLGSGTDDDEQYF.

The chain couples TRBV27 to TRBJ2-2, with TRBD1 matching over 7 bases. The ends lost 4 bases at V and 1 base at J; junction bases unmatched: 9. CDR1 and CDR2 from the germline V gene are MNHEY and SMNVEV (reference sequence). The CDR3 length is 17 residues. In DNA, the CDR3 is TGTGCCAGCAGTTCGTACCGACAGGGAAAGAACACCGGGGAGCTGTTTTTT. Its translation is CASSSYRQGKNTGELFF.

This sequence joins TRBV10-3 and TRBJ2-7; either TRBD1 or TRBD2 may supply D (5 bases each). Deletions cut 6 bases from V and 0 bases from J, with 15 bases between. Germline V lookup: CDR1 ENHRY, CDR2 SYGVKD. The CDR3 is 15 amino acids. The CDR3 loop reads CAIRKGTGSSYEQYF. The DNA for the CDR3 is TGTGCCATCAGGAAGGGGACGGGAAGCTCCTACGAGCAGTACTTC.